This T cell receptor (beta chain) was profiled in a study of blood T cells in healthy people across ages (dated by TCRdb to about 2015). For context, the study as a whole: In model experiments, roughly one uniquely barcoded TCR beta cDNA molecule per two T cells was captured by template switching. Four age groups were formed from the donors: young (average approximately 16 years), middle-aged (around 41), aged (over 55) and long-lived (more than 75). To track age-related changes in TCR beta repertoire diversity, the study relied on deep sequencing normalized with unique cDNA molecular identifiers. The study analyzed two additional independent replicas of 1 million unique cDNA reads from the same blood draw for two donors, one aged 18 to 30 and one aged 80 or older. To avoid experimental bias, donors of different ages were distributed randomly across sequencing lanes. Overall study outcomes, separate from this receptor: Estimates of total diversity based on one million sequenced T cells were regarded as lower bounds and as underestimates. Conclusive comparison of naive and antigen-experienced compartments was prevented by the profiling of bulk unsorted PBMCs. The percentage of naive T cells measured by flow cytometry correlated strongly with observed TCR beta diversity. Because the CMV infection status of the donors was unknown, age-related changes in expanded clonotypes may potentially have been confounded. Observed TCR beta diversity per million T cells fell roughly linearly with age, and a significant reduction was already apparent by age approximately 41. The long-lived group showed more naive CD4+ T cells, fewer expanded clones and increased TCR diversity than the aged group, suggesting age selection.

This clonotype was picked up a small number of times. Its antigen target is currently unknown. Base qualities are not at hand, and no much larger clone is one base apart. The library came from 5' RACE. The listed sequencing device is Illumina HiSeq 2500. A second roughly 6 to 12 cycle PCR used a sample-barcoded 5' primer and a J-beta primer mix. Each TCR beta cDNA molecule received a unique molecular identifier from a template-switch 5' adaptor carrying 12 random nucleotides. Each sample yielded at least 2.5 million CDR3-containing paired-end reads. The Mint cDNA synthesis kit, primed by a TRBC-specific oligonucleotide, was used to synthesize first-strand cDNA from all RNA. After uracil-DNA glycosylase treatment, a first 18-cycle PCR used universal primers M1SS and BC2_uni_R on all cDNA. The authors' pipeline ran thus. Each sample was normalized by randomly selecting 1 million high-quality reads, each carrying a distinct molecular identifier. Instead of being binned into consensus sequences, reads that shared molecular identifiers were thrown out. MiTCR, run with a Q25 quality threshold and the strictest error-elimination algorithm, handled CDR3 identification, clonotype clustering and error correction. A nonparametric unseen species model using Euler transformation provided a lower-bound estimate of total TCR beta diversity. The public reads were run again by TCRdb, first through fastp at Q25 and then through MiXCR, and only productive beta chains were kept. One record per CDR3 amino acid sequence lists the most common genes and DNA. The V and J calls reflect TCRdb's pipeline rather than the authors' work. The sample table shows roughly 1.4 million distinct CDR3 sequences, and 55% to 75% are seen once. Jointly, the top ten make up more than 6% of the sample.

The CDR3 has 13 amino acids, counting the end cysteine and phenylalanine. The CDR3 DNA has 39 bases and is translated from base 1. Trimmed from V: 6 bases; trimmed from J: 3 bases; junction bases lacking a gene match: 4. In the germline V gene, CDR1 corresponds to LGHNT and CDR2 to FRNRAP. The 35 to 40 donors, aged about 6 to 95 years, were systemically healthy Caucasian individuals from Russia. About 10 milliliters of peripheral blood were drawn from each donor into EDTA-treated Vacutainer tubes. Ficoll-Paque density-gradient centrifugation was used to isolate PBMCs, with at least 6.5 million obtained per sample. Total RNA was extracted from PBMCs with Trizol reagent, with at least 6 micrograms obtained per sample. Naive CD45RAhigh/CD27high T cell percentages were measured by flow cytometry on a PBMC aliquot from every donor.

The source of this sequence is a man aged 18-30 years in good health. The chain was built from TRBV12-5 and TRBJ1-2, with TRBD1 identical over 7 junction bases. Sequenced sample: blood. The DNA is TGTGCTAGTGGACCGGGACAGCACTATGGCTACACCTTC. It codes for CASGPGQHYGYTF.